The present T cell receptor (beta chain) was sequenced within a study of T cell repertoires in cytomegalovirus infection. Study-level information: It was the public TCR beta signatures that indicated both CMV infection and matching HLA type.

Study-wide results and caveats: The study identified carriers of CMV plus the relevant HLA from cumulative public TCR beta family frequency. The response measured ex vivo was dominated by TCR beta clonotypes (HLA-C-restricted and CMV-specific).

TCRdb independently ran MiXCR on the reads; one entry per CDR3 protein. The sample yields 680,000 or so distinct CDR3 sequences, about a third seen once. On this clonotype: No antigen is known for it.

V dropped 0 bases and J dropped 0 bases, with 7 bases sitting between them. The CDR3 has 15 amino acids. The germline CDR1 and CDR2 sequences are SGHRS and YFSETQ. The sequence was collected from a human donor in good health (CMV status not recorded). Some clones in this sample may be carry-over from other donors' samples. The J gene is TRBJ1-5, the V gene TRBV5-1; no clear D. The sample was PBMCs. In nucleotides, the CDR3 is TGCGCCAGCAGCTTGGACAGTCATAGCAATCAGCCCCAGCATTTT. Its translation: CASSLDSHSNQPQHF.